This T cell receptor (beta chain) was retrieved from a study of OX40 agonist ivuxolimab in advanced cancers. Study overall: It was permissible to have had prior anti-PD-1, anti-PD-L1 or anti-CTLA-4 therapy, and around 41% had some. Three patients got partial responses; one had hepatocellular carcinoma and two had cutaneous melanoma.

This clone was recorded many times. Patients were excluded for autoimmune disease history or systemic immunosuppression. The sampling schedule covered blood at baseline, cycle 4 day 1, and cycle 7 day 1. The protocol was immunoSEQ multiplex PCR, while the TCRdb copy is restricted to in-frame clones and leaves out a portion. The sample records 58,000 or so clones, over 80% being singletons. The origin of this receptor is an adult with an advanced solid tumor such as melanoma, head and neck, liver or kidney cancer. Sample: CD4+ or CD8+ T cells sorted from blood, taken in a trial of the OX40 agonist ivuxolimab.

Here the CDR3 reads CASSGPLGSLHF. CDR3 DNA sequence: TGTGCCAGCAGTGGACCCCTAGGATCCCTCCACTTT. The V call is TRBV6-1, the J call TRBJ1-6; D remains ambiguous. This CDR3 spans 12 amino acids. Germline values: CDR1 MNHNS, CDR2 SASEGT. Between the trimmed V and J ends, which lost 4 bases and 14 bases, there was a span of 12 bases.